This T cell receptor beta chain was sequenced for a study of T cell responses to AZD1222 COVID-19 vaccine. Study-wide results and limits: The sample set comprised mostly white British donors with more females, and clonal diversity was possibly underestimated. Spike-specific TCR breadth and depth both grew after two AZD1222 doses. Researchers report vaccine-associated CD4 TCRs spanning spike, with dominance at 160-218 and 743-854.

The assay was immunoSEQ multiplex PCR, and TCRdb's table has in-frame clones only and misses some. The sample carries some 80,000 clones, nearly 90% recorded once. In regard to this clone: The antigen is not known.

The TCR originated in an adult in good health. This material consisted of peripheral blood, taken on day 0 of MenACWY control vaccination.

The CDR3 DNA sequence: TGTGCCAGCCGTCCGACCACCTACACCGGGGAGCTGTTTTTT. It is translated as CASRPTTYTGELFF. V and J are TRBV27 and TRBJ2-2; no definite D call. Germline CDR1 MNHEY, CDR2 SMNVEV (reference sequence). CDR3 size: 14 residues. V shed 8 bases and J shed 3 bases, with 13 bases lying between them.